This TCR beta chain was captured by sequencing in a study of cytomegalovirus exposure and HLA in healthy donors. The CDR3 runs 13 residues. Per germline, CDR1 SGHRS and CDR2 YFSETQ. Germline trimming cut 4 bases from V and 3 bases from J; bases unmatched to any gene: 3. Sequenced by immunoSEQ multiplex PCR; TCRdb stores in-frame clones only, minus some. The sample includes tens of thousands of clones, about 92% of them seen just once. The sequence came from a man between 18 and 29 years old in good health and CMV-seropositive. Source material: PBMCs. V usage is TRBV5-1 and J usage is TRBJ1-1; 7 positions agree with TRBD1. DNA for the CDR3: TGCGCCAGCAGCCTTGGACAGGACACTGAAGCTTTCTTT. Its protein product is CASSLGQDTEAFF.